This TCR beta chain was sequenced during a study of early T cells in non-severe SARS-CoV-2 infection. The overall study: With bulk RNA from unsorted whole blood as input, sequencing yielded unpaired chains.

Unique molecular identifiers tagged individual cDNA molecules. TCRdb recomputed calls from the 5' RACE reads with MiXCR, one row per CDR3 protein. The table includes 80,000 to 95,000 distinct CDR3 sequences, about 14% detected once. The specimen sequenced was whole blood. The receptor's source is an adult who was a healthcare worker with PCR-confirmed SARS-CoV-2 infection or an uninfected control (not recorded which).

CDR3 protein: CSARASPPIETQYF. Here the CDR3 DNA reads TGCAGTGCTAGAGCCTCTCCCCCCATTGAGACCCAGTACTTC. The chain joins TRBV20-1 to TRBJ2-5; D gene unclear. The CDR3 is 14 residues long. Germline CDR1 DFQATT, CDR2 SNEGSKA (reference sequence). The germline V and J ends were trimmed by 1 base and 5 bases, with 14 bases remaining between them.